This T cell receptor (beta chain) derives from a study of blood T cell repertoires in COVID-19. Across the study: The United States, Italy and Spain provided the acute and convalescent COVID-19 samples. T cells, B-cell-depleted T cells, or PBMCs supplied cDNA or gDNA.

In the original analysis: Reference gene primer amplification in the assay estimated nucleated cell counts. The data were produced by immunoSEQ multiplex PCR, yet TCRdb's version contains in-frame clones alone and is incomplete. V and J calls and clone size are copied from that table; D and trimming were computed from the DNA. Of hundreds of thousands of clones in the sample, approximately 86% were seen once. The CDR3 is 14 amino acids. Deletions cut 3 bases from V and 0 bases from J, with 10 bases between. The germline CDR1 and CDR2 sequences are GTSNPN and SVGIG (reference sequence). Sequencing was performed on peripheral blood. The TCR comes from a woman younger than 45 who had recovered from COVID-19. V is TRBV30 and J is TRBJ2-3, with D possibly being TRBD2 (6 bases). CDR3 sequence: CAWSVGTSTDTQYF. CDR3 coding DNA: TGTGCCTGGAGCGTCGGGACTAGCACAGATACGCAGTATTTT.